These T cell receptor beta chains were read from a single sample in a study of shared clonotypes between healthy human individuals. Data came from immunoSEQ multiplex PCR; TCRdb stores just in-frame clones and leaves some out. The sample lists about 1.1 million clones; approximately 80% were seen once. Sequencing was carried out using memory CD4+ T cells from PBMCs. The receptors derive from a man aged 18 to 30 in good health. Some clones in this sample may be carry-over from other donors' samples. Each CDR3 is given with its conserved first and last residue. A clone size is listed for some rows: how often the clone was seen (once, few, many), or a class if it is expanded.

CDR3aa | abundance | v_gene
CASSKIAGEQYF | . | TRBV7-9
CASSFGTGDGYTF | . | TRBV5-1
CSVSSGSDPTDTQYF | many | TRBV29-1
CASNLGYSLTVTDTQYF | . | TRBV5-1
CASSSGQEGYEQYF | . | TRBV5-1
CASSSIDRGDEKLFF | once | TRBV28
CASSPSWGADNQPQHF | . | TRBV4-1
CASSPTGGHTEAFF | . | TRBV18
CASSRGQGNNEKLFF | . | TRBV4-2
CASFPAYHTGELFF | few | TRBV18
CAWKLGSNTEAFF | few | TRBV30
CATSKFAGTAVSGANVLTF | . | TRBV15
CASSNELVQGYTF | . | TRBV28
CASSLSRITLNYGYTF | . | TRBV5-4